This TCR beta chain was identified in a study of blood T cell repertoires in COVID-19. Germline V gives CDR1 SGHTA, CDR2 FQGNSA. The CDR3 runs 13 residues. Trimming left V 3 bases short and J 5 bases short, with 7 bases between. TCRdb's copy holds only in-frame clones and misses some; the assay was immunoSEQ multiplex PCR. The sample yields around 140,000 clones, over 70% seen once. The chain uses TRBV7-2 and TRBJ1-4, with no clear D. The source is a woman in her forties or fifties with acute or convalescent COVID-19. Sequencing was carried out using peripheral blood. The CDR3 sequence: CASSFGENEKLFF. The CDR3 nucleotides are TGTGCCAGCAGCTTCGGGGAAAATGAAAAACTGTTTTTT.